This TCR beta chain emerged from a study of sequential checkpoint blockade in melanoma (dated by TCRdb to between 2018 and 2021). Turning to the overall study: In a 1:1 randomization, patients received either first-line nivolumab then ipilimumab (arm A) or ipilimumab then nivolumab (arm B). Maintenance nivolumab came after both trial sequences. DNA from more than 70 pretreatment melanoma tumor samples was subjected to TCRbeta immunosequencing. Roughly 23 patients had matched tumor biopsies taken before treatment and at week 13, after single-agent nivolumab (arm A) or ipilimumab (arm B). In about 80% of the matched pre- and post-treatment tumor biopsy pairs, both biopsies came from the same lesion.

This clone is termed medium-sized (0.01 to 0.1%). The antigen this receptor binds is unknown. No much larger clonotype is one base removed from it; base qualities were not supplied. The sample's treatment or condition label, in plain terms: randomized to nivolumab then ipilimumab (arm A) or the reverse (arm B). No trial patient had received prior DNA-damaging chemotherapy. CheckMate 064, a randomized, open-label phase II trial of sequential checkpoint blockade, was the source of the samples, all of which came from patients with melanoma. Genomic DNA from formalin-fixed paraffin-embedded (FFPE) tissue samples served as the input for tumor TCR sequencing. TCRbeta CDR3 regions were immunosequenced from genomic DNA with the immunoSEQ Assay. Prior to high-throughput sequencing, genomic DNA was amplified by bias-controlled multiplex PCR. The source study handled its data this way. To quantify the absolute abundance of each unique TCRbeta CDR3 region, the sequences were collapsed and filtered. Clonality was defined as 1 minus Pielou's evenness and was calculated using productive rearrangements only. To compute tumor T-cell fraction, TCRbeta template counts were normalized to usable DNA, with usable DNA estimated from several housekeeping genes. A previously published method was used to identify clones whose frequencies were significantly greater in on-treatment samples than in baseline samples. Drawn from immuneACCESS, this table holds only the in-frame rearrangements with V and J called that TCRdb kept. Clones are partly lost; checked studies trace under half to an unresolved V gene and leave the rest unexplained. V and J calls and clone size are as listed in that table; D and trimming were resolved from the DNA. The sample table shows approximately 5,100 clones, and approximately 29% are seen once. The ten largest clones capture more than 9.5% of the sample.

The full study reports these points: The model for predicting response that combines TCR metrics with mutation burden needs to be validated in larger, independent patient cohorts. Small sample sizes and reduced statistical power limited the analyses of tumor T-cell fraction within each arm. In the nivolumab-first arm (arm A), pretreatment tumor TIL clonality was associated with response (P = .04). Achieving clinical benefit was about 30 times more likely for patients whose tumor T-cell fraction and clonality increased by week 13. PD-L1 staining and CD8+ T-cell counts correlated with tumor T-cell fraction and clonality, whereas mutational load did not.

This material consisted of tumor tissue (inferred from file names), taken from a patient given nivolumab and ipilimumab in sequence. This receptor was taken from a human donor with melanoma.

The sequenced DNA is TGTGCCAGCAGCCGGGTTGGACAGGGTGAAGAGACCCAGTACTTC. This gives the protein CASSRVGQGEETQYF. The rearrangement joined TRBV11-3 to TRBJ2-5; TRBD1 fits 8 bases in the junction. Germline trimming amounts to 5 bases on V and 3 bases on J, with 8 as the count of junction bases outside the gene matches. The germline V gene specifies SGHNT as CDR1 and YENEEA as CDR2. Inclusive of the bounding cysteine and phenylalanine, the CDR3 is 15 residues long. The sequence is cut down to CDR3 DNA, 45 bases in frame from base 1.